The clone carrying this T cell receptor beta chain was observed a single time. The antigen is not known. The CDR3 covers 16 residues. Trimming stripped 7 bases from V and 0 bases from J, with 18 bases between. Germline V gene lookup returns CDR1 SGDLS and CDR2 YYNGEE. Some clones are missing from TCRdb's copy, which holds only in-frame ones; the method was immunoSEQ multiplex PCR. The data contain 95,000 to 100,000 clones, roughly 90% of them singletons. The sample comes from a study of T cell responses to AZD1222 COVID-19 vaccine. Study findings and constraints: Close to half of spike-specific TCRs reportedly recognize unmutated variant regions. A mostly white British donor set with more females was recruited, and clonal diversity was possibly underestimated. Once two AZD1222 doses were given, Spike-specific TCR breadth and depth went up.

The sample consisted of peripheral blood, taken on day 0 of AZD1222 vaccination. This TCR came from an adult in good health. The chain is built from TRBV9 and TRBJ2-3; D uncertain. The CDR3 region has the DNA TGTGCCAGCGAACCCTGGTGGCCCTCTAGCACAGATACGCAGTATTTT. Its translation: CASEPWWPSSTDTQYF.